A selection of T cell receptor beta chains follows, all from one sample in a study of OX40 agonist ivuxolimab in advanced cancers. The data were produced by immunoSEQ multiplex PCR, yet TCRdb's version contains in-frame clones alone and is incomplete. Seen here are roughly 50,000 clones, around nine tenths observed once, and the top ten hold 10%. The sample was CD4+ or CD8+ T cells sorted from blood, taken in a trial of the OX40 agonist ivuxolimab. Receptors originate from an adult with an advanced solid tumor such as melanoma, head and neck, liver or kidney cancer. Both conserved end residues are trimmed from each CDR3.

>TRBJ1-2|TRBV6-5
ASSSWNKNYGYT
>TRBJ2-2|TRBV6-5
ASGGESNTGELF
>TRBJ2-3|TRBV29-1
SGRREISTDTQY
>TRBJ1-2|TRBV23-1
ASLSQQGANYGYT
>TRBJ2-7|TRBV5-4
ASSFEAGLLREQY
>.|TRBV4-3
ASSQDSGSLYEQY
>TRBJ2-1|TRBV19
ASSISAGGPNEQF
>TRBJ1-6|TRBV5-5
ASSSPRHNSPLH
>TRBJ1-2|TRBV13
ASSLGDNYGYT
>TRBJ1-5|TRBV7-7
ASSLPGEGKSNQPQH
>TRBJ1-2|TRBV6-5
ANSYEGGNGYT
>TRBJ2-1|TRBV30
AWSVGYEQF
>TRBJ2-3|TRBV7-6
ASSSLTDTQY
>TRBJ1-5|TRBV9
ASSVGQYNQPQH
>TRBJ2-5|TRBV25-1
ASRVTGSQY
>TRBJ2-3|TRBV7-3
ASSLVSGFTDTQY
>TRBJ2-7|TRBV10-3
AISESGEGSYEQY
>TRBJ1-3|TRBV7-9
ASSYASSGNTIY
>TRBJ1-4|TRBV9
ASSVGPAAANEKLF
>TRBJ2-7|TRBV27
ASSLFGTDFSYEQY
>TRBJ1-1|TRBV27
ASSFLTGRNTEAF
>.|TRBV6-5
ASSYSVSSSYEQY
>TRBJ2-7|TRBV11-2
ASSSSLRWGFVDEQY
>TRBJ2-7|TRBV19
ASTYGTGNSYEQY
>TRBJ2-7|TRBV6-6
ASSSTSGGPLEQY
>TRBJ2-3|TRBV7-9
ASGDSYTDTQY
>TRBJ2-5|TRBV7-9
ASSPGTSGREAETQY
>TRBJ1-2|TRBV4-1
ASSQEIRDYGYT
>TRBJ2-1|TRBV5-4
ASSLEGNEQF
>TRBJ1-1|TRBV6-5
ASSYRSRSEAF
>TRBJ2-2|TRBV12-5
ASGFLEGTGELF
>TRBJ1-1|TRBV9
ASSVGSGGTPTLEAF
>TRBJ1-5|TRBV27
ASSQSLGATNQPQH
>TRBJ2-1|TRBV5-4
ASSLSQGNEQF
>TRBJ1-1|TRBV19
ASTQLTRDAEAF
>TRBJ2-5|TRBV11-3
ASSHRGSGAEKETQY
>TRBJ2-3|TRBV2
ASWERGAGTDTQY
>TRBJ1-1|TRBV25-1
ASSGFSGRTEAF
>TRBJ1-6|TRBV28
ASRLDRVNSPLH
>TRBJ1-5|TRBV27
ASSFRSNQPQH
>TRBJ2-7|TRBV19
ASSFQGPSYEQY
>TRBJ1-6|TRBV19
ASSIAEPSSYNSPLH
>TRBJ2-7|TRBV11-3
ASSFMGPPEQY
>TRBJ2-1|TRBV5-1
ASSPGLAGGVEQF
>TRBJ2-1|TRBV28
ASSSHRDYNEQF
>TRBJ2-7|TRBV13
ASSSLTRLAGIYEQY
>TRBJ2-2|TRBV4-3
ASSQEEGVMTGELF
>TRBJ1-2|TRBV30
AWISSTGGDYGYT
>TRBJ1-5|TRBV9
ASSVGGSAGQPQH
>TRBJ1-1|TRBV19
ATLNRGTEAF
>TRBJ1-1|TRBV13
ASSPGQGFTEAF
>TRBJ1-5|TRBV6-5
ASSPGGSNQPQH
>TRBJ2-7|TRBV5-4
AITYWGNTEQY
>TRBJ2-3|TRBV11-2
ASSLVLGFLTDTQY
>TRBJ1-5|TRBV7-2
ASSPRVGANQPQH